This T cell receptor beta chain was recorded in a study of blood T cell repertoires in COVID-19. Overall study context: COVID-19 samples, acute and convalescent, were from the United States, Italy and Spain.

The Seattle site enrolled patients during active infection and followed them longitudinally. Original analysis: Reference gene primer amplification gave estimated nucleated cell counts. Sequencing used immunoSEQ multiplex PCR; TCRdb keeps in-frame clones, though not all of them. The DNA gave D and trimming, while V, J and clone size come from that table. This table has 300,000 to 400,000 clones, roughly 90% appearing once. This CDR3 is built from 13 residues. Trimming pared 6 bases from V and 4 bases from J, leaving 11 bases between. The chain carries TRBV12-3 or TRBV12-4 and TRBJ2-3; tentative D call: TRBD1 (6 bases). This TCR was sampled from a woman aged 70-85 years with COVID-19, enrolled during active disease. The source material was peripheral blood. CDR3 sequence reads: CASRPTGPDTQYF. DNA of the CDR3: TGTGCCAGCAGGCCCACAGGGCCAGATACGCAGTATTTT.